This T cell receptor beta chain was obtained from a study of T cells in tuberculosis. Study conclusions and caveats: Shorter CDR3-alpha in active tuberculosis partly drove smaller distances. GMM-specific TCRs were nearer to active tuberculosis alpha repertoires, suggesting expansion.

This clone was counted only a few times. Its antigen is currently unknown. V lost 5 bases and J lost 0; bases outside the gene matches: 4. This CDR3 region has 15 residues. From germline, CDR1 is SGHRS and CDR2 YFSETQ. TCRdb's copy holds only in-frame clones and misses some; the assay was immunoSEQ multiplex PCR. The sample includes roughly 44,000 clones, 90% to 95% of them seen just once. The source of this sequence is a donor aged 10 to 29 with latent tuberculosis or without tuberculosis infection. The sequencing sample was made of PBMCs. This chain links TRBV5-1 with TRBJ2-7; 11 bases line up with TRBD1. As DNA, the CDR3 is TGCGCCAGCAGGTGGACAGGGGGCAGCTCCTACGAGCAGTACTTC. Translating it yields CASRWTGGSSYEQYF.